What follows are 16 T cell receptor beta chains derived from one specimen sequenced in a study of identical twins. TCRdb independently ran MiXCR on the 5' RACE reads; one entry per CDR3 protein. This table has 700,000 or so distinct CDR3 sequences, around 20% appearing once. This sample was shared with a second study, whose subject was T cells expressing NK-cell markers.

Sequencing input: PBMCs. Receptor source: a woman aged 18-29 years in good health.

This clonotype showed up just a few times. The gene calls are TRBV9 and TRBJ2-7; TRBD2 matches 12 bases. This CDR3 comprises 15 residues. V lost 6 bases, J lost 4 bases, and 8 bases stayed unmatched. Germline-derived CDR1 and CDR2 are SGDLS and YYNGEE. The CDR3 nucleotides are TGTGCCAGCACCCCCGGGACTAGCGGGCTTTACGAGCAGTACTTC. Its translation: CASTPGTSGLYEQYF. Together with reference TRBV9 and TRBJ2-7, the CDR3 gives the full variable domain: DSGVTQTPKHLITATGQRVTLRCSPRSGDLSVYWYQQSLDQGLQFLIQYYNGEERAKGNILERFSAQQFPDLHSELNLSSLELGDSALYFCASTPGTSGLYEQYFGPGTRLTVT.

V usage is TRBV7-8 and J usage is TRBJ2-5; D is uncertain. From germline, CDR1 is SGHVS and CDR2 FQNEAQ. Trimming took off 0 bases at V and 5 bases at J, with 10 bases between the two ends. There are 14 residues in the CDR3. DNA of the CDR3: TGTGCCAGCAGCTTAGCCGGCGTCTGGGAGACCCAGTACTTC. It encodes CASSLAGVWETQYF.

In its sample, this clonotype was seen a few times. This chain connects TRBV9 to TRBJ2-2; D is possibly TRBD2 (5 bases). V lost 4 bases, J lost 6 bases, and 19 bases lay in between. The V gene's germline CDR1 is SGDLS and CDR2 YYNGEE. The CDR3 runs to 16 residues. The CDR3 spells CASSLRTGSFPGELFF. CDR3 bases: TGTGCCAGCAGCCTTAGGACGGGGAGCTTCCCCGGGGAGCTGTTTTTT.

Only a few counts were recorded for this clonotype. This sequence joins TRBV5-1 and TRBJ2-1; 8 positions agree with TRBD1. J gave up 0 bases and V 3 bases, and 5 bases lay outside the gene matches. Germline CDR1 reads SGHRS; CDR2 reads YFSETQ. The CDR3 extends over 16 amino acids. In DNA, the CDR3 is TGCGCCAGCAGCTCTCACAGGGGGAGCTCCTACAATGAGCAGTTCTTC. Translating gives CASSSHRGSSYNEQFF.

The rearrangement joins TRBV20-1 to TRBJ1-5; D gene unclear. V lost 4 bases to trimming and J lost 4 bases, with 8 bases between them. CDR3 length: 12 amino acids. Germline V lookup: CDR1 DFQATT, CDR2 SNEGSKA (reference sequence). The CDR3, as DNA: TGCAGTGCTATCTCGCCTAATCAGCCCCAGCATTTT. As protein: CSAISPNQPQHF.

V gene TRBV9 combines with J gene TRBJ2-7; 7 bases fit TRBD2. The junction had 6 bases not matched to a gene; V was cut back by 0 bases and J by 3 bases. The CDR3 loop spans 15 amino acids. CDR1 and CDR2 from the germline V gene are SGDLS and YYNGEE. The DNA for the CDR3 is TGTGCCAGCAGCGTAGAGGGAGGGCAGTACTACGAGCAGTACTTC. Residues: CASSVEGGQYYEQYF.

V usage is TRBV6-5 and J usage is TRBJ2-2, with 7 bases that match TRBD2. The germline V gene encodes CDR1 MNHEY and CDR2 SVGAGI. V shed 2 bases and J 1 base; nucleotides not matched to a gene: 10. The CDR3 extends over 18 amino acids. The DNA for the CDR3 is TGTGCCAGCAGTTACCTGGCTAGCGGCCGATTGAACACCGGGGAGCTGTTTTTT. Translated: CASSYLASGRLNTGELFF.

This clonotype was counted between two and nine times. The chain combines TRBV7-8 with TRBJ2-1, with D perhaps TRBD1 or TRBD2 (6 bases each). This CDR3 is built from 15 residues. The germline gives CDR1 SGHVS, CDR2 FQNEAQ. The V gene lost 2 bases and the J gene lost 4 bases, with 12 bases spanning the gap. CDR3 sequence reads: CASSLKRGGYNEQFF. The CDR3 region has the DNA TGTGCCAGCAGCTTAAAACGAGGGGGGTACAATGAGCAGTTCTTC.

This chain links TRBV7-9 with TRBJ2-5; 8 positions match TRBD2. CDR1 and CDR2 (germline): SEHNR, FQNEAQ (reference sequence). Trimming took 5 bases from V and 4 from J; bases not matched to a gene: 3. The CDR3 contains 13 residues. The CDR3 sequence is CASSVSGIETQYF. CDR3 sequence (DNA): TGTGCCAGCAGCGTTAGCGGGATAGAGACCCAGTACTTC.

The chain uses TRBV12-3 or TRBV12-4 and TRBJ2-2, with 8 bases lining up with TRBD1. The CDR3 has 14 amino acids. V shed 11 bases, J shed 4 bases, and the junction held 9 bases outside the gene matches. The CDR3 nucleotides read TGTGCCGGGGGACAGGAGACCCGCACCGGGGAGCTGTTTTTT. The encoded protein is CAGGQETRTGELFF.

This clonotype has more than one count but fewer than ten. The CDR3 loop is CASSWTRFTDTQYF. The CDR3 DNA reads TGTGCCAGCAGCTGGACCCGATTCACAGATACGCAGTATTTT. The rearrangement links TRBV5-5 to TRBJ2-3; D is undetermined. Germline CDR1 and CDR2: SGHKS and YYEKEE (reference sequence). This CDR3 comprises 14 residues. Between the trimmed V and J ends, which lost 3 bases and 2 bases, there was a span of 10 bases.

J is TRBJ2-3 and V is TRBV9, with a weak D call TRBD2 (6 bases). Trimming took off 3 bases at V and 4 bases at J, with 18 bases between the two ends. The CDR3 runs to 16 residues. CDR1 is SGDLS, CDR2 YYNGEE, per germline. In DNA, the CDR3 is TGTGCCAGCAGCGCCCACGTGGCGGGATCGTCAGATACGCAGTATTTT. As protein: CASSAHVAGSSDTQYF.

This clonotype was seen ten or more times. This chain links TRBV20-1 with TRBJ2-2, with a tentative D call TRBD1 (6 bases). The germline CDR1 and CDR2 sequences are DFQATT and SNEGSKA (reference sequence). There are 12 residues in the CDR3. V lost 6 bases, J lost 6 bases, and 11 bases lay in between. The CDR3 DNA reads TGCAGTGCACTACAGGGTCCCGGGGAGCTGTTTTTT. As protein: CSALQGPGELFF.

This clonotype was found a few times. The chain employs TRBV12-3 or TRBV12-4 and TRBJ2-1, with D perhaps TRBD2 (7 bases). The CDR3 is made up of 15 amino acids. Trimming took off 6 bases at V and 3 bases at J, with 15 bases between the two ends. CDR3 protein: CASRRRGGIYNEQFF. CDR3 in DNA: TGTGCCAGCAGACGGAGGGGGGGAATCTACAATGAGCAGTTCTTC.

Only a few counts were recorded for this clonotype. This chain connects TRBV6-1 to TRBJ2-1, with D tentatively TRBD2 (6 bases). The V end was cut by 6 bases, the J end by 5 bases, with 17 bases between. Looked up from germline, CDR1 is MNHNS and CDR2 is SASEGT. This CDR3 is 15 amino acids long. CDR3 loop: CASSLPGGKNNEQFF. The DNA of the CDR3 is TGTGCCAGCAGCCTCCCCGGCGGGAAGAACAATGAGCAGTTCTTC.

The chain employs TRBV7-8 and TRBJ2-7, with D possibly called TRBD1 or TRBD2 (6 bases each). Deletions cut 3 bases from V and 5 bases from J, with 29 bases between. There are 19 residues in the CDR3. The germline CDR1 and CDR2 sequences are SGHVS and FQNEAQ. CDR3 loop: CASSLILGASARILDEQYF. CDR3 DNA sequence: TGTGCCAGCAGCTTGATTTTGGGGGCTAGCGCGCGCATCCTAGACGAGCAGTACTTC.